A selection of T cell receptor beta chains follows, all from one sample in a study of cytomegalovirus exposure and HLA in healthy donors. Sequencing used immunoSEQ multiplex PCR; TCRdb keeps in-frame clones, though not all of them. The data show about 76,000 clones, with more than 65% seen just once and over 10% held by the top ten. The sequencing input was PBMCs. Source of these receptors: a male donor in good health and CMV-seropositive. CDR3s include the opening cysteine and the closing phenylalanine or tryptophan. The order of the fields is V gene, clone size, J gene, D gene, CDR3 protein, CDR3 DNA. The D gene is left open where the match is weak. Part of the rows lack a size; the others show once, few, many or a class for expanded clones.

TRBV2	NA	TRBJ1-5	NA	CASSSTGFSNQPQHF	TGTGCCAGCAGTTCTACAGGGTTTAGCAATCAGCCCCAGCATTTT
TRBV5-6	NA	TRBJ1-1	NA	CASSLGTKGYTEAFF	TGTGCCAGCAGCTTGGGGACGAAGGGGTACACTGAAGCTTTCTTT
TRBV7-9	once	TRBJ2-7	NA	CASSLDSEEYEQYF	TGTGCCAGCAGCTTAGATAGCGAGGAATACGAGCAGTACTTC
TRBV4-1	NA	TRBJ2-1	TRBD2	CASSQGSGGPDSEQFF	TGCGCCAGCAGCCAAGGAAGCGGGGGGCCCGATAGTGAGCAGTTCTTC
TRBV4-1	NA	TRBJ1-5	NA	CASSQVRGGDQPQHF	TGCGCCAGCAGCCAAGTACGGGGTGGGGATCAGCCCCAGCATTTT
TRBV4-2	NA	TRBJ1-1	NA	CASSQAVNTEAFF	TGTGCCAGCAGCCAAGCTGTGAACACTGAAGCTTTCTTT
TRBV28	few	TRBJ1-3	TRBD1	CAGQGGGNTIYF	TGTGCCGGACAGGGGGGTGGAAACACCATATATTTT
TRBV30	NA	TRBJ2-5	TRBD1	CAWSKEGDRGGQETQYF	TGTGCCTGGAGTAAAGAGGGGGACAGGGGCGGCCAAGAGACCCAGTACTTC
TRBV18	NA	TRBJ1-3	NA	CASSPGRGSGNTIYF	TGTGCCAGCTCACCAGGCAGGGGATCTGGAAACACCATATATTTT
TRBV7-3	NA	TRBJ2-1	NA	CASSLFRGSSYNEQFF	TGTGCCAGCAGCTTATTTCGAGGGAGCTCCTACAATGAGCAGTTCTTC
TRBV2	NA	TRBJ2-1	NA	CASSATGNEQFF	TGTGCCAGCAGCGCCACAGGGAATGAGCAGTTCTTC
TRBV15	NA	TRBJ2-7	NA	CATSRDLGAYEQYF	TGTGCCACCAGCAGAGATCTAGGAGCCTACGAGCAGTACTTC
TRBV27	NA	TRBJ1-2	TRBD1	CASSLTGAYGYTF	TGTGCCAGCAGTTTGACAGGGGCCTATGGCTACACCTTC
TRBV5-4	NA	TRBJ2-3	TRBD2	CASSRLAGGLTDTQYF	TGTGCCAGCAGCCGACTAGCGGGGGGCCTCACAGATACGCAGTATTTT
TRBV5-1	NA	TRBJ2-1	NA	CASSLAARGHNEQFF	TGCGCCAGCAGCTTGGCCGCGCGGGGGCACAATGAGCAGTTCTTC
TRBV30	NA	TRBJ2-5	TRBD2	CAWGGLVRQETQYF	TGTGCCTGGGGTGGACTAGTTCGGCAAGAGACCCAGTACTTC
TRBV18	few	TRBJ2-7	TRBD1	CASSPGTGGPYEQYF	TGTGCCAGCTCACCAGGGACAGGGGGACCCTACGAGCAGTACTTC
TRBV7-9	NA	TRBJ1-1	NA	CASSLGRTSEAFF	TGTGCCAGCAGCTTAGGCCGAACCAGTGAAGCTTTCTTT
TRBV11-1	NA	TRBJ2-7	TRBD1	CASKTGTGAEQYF	TGTGCCAGCAAGACCGGGACAGGGGCCGAGCAGTACTTC
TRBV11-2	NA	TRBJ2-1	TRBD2	CASSLAGGRQHNEQFF	TGTGCCAGCAGCTTAGCTGGCGGGAGGCAACACAATGAGCAGTTCTTC
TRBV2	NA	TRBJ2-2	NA	CASSERRRSNTGELFF	TGTGCCAGCAGTGAACGGAGGCGGTCGAACACCGGGGAGCTGTTTTTT
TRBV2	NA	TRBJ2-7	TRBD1	CASSALGTGAYEQYF	TGTGCCAGCAGTGCTCTCGGGACAGGGGCCTACGAGCAGTACTTC
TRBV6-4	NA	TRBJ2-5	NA	CASSDPGCRQETQYF	TGTGCCAGCAGTGACCCGGGTTGTCGGCAAGAGACCCAGTACTTC
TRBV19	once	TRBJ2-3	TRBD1	CASSLTGASTDTQYF	TGTGCCAGTAGTCTAACAGGGGCTAGCACAGATACGCAGTATTTT
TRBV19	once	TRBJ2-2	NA	CASTGLRLGKNTGELFF	TGTGCCAGCACGGGTCTCCGGCTGGGTAAGAACACCGGGGAGCTGTTTTTT
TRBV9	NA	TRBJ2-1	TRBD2	CASSVTLAGGGYEQFF	TGTGCCAGCAGCGTCACTTTAGCGGGAGGCGGGTATGAGCAGTTCTTC
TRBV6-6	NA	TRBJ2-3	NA	CASSYPQGRTDTQYF	TGTGCCAGCAGTTACCCGCAGGGGCGCACAGATACGCAGTATTTT
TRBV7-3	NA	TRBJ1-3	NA	CASTPNAGRIPGNTIYF	TGTGCCAGCACCCCAAACGCGGGCAGGATCCCAGGAAACACCATATATTTT
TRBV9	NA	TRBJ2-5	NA	CASSVTGSYQETQYF	TGTGCCAGCAGCGTGACAGGATCGTACCAAGAGACCCAGTACTTC
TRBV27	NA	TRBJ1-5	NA	CASSLYQGGRQPQHF	TGTGCCAGCAGTTTATATCAGGGAGGGCGACAGCCCCAGCATTTT
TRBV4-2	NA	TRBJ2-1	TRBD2	CASSQDIAAGIGNEQFF	TGTGCCAGCAGCCAAGATATTGCAGCGGGAATCGGCAATGAGCAGTTCTTC
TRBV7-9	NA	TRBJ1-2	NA	CASSFNEDFTRGYGYTF	TGTGCCAGCAGCTTTAACGAGGACTTCACCCGTGGCTATGGCTACACCTTC
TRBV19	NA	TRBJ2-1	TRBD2	CASSGLAGGEDEQFF	TGTGCCAGTAGTGGCCTAGCGGGGGGAGAAGATGAGCAGTTCTTC
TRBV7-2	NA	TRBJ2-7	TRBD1	CASSLEGWGQNSYEQYF	TGTGCCAGCAGCTTAGAAGGTTGGGGACAGAACTCCTACGAGCAGTACTTC
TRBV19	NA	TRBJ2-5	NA	CASSSGHHHPRETQYF	TGTGCCAGTAGCTCGGGACACCACCACCCCAGGGAGACCCAGTACTTC
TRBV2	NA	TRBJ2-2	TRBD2	CASSEARASGGVLFF	TGTGCCAGCAGTGAAGCGCGGGCTAGCGGGGGGGTGCTGTTTTTT
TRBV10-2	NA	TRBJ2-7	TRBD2	CASSLAGVWEQYF	TGCGCCAGCAGCCTAGCGGGAGTTTGGGAGCAGTACTTC
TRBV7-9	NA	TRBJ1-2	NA	CASSPGPPGFGYGYTF	TGTGCCAGCAGCCCCGGCCCCCCAGGGTTTGGCTATGGCTACACCTTC
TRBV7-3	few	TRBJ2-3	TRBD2	CASSLMGGGTDTQYF	TGTGCCAGCAGCTTAATGGGGGGGGGCACAGATACGCAGTATTTT
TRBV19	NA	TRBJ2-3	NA	CASSVGTTRTDTQYF	TGTGCCAGTAGTGTGGGGACAACTCGCACAGATACGCAGTATTTT
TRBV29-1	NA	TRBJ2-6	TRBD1	CSVEKRGQDSGANVLTF	TGCAGCGTTGAAAAAAGGGGACAGGACTCTGGGGCCAACGTCCTGACTTTC
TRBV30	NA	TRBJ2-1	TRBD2	CAWASGRAYNEQFF	TGTGCCTGGGCCAGCGGGAGGGCCTACAATGAGCAGTTCTTC
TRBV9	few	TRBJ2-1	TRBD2	CASSAPGTSRGEQFF	TGTGCCAGCAGCGCCCCCGGGACTAGTAGGGGTGAGCAGTTCTTC
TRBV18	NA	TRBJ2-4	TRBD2	CASSLAGGGKNIQYF	TGTGCCAGCTCCTTAGCGGGAGGGGGCAAAAACATTCAGTACTTC
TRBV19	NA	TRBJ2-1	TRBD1	CASRHRQGPSSYNEQFF	TGTGCCAGTAGACACAGACAGGGGCCCAGCTCCTACAATGAGCAGTTCTTC
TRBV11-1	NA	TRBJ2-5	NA	CASSLGPGEQETQYF	TGTGCCAGCAGCTTAGGGCCAGGGGAGCAAGAGACCCAGTACTTC
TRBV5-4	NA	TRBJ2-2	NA	CASSYGSGTGELFF	TGTGCCAGCAGTTATGGGTCAGGGACCGGGGAGCTGTTTTTT